These 19 T cell receptor beta chains were sequenced from one sample in a study of identifying expanded T cells in peripheral blood. Sequencing was performed with immunoSEQ multiplex PCR; in TCRdb, only in-frame clones are kept and a portion is missing. The sample has about 91,000 clones; 88% are singletons. Source material: blood. These receptor sequences come from a person aged 18 to 69 in good health.

The J gene is TRBJ2-2, the V gene TRBV19; D unclear. Between the trimmed V and J ends, which lost 7 bases and 2 bases, there was a span of 17 bases. This CDR3 region has 16 residues. Germline V lookup: CDR1 LNHDA, CDR2 SQIVND (reference sequence). The CDR3 is CASTLGYSPNTGELFF. In DNA, the CDR3 is TGTGCCAGTACTCTAGGATACAGTCCCAACACCGGGGAGCTGTTTTTT. The variable domain in full, completed from reference TRBV19 and TRBJ2-2, reads DGGITQSPKYLFRKEGQNVTLSCEQNLNHDAMYWYRQDPGQGLRLIYYSQIVNDFQKGDIAEGYSVSREKKESFPLTVTSAQKNPTAFYLCASTLGYSPNTGELFFGEGSRLTVL.

The chain links TRBV5-6 to TRBJ2-5; D remains unclear. This CDR3 is built from 13 residues. Germline V CDR1 and CDR2: SGHDT, YYEEEE. V was trimmed by 1 base and J by 2 bases, leaving 6 bases between them. The CDR3 nucleotides are TGTGCCAGCAGCTTGAGTCAACAAGAGACCCAGTACTTC. It yields the protein CASSLSQQETQYF. The complete variable domain, with remaining parts taken from reference TRBV5-6 and TRBJ2-5, reads DAGVTQSPTHLIKTRGQQVTLRCSPKSGHDTVSWYQQALGQGPQFIFQYYEEEERQRGNFPDRFSGHQFPNYSSELNVNALLLGDSALYLCASSLSQQETQYFGPGTRLLVL.

In this sample, this clone turned up a few times. The chain couples TRBV9 to TRBJ1-5; weak D call: TRBD1 (5 bases). The V and J ends lost 3 bases and 9 bases respectively, with 16 bases between them. Germline V CDR1 and CDR2: SGDLS, YYNGEE. The CDR3 loop spans 14 amino acids. CDR3 region: CASSAGPNLGPQHF. CDR3 nucleotide sequence: TGTGCCAGCAGCGCGGGACCTAACTTGGGGCCCCAGCATTTT.

This chain joins TRBV6-1 and TRBJ2-3, with D hard to call. This CDR3 has 11 residues. CDR1 and CDR2 (germline): MNHNS, SASEGT. Trimming removed 4 bases at V and 6 bases at J, with 5 bases between. DNA for the CDR3: TGTGCCAGCAGTGTCCGGGATACGCAGTATTTT. Its protein is CASSVRDTQYF.

CDR3 sequence reads: CASSLKGPGQGFTDTQYF. CDR3 bases: TGTGCCAGCAGCTTAAAGGGTCCGGGACAGGGATTCACAGATACGCAGTATTTT. V gene TRBV7-3 combines with J gene TRBJ2-3; 9 bases are a match to TRBD1. With V trimmed by 1 base and J by 2 bases, 10 bases remained unmatched. This CDR3 is 18 amino acids long. Looked up from germline, CDR1 is SGHTA and CDR2 is FQGTGA.

The chain is built from TRBV19 and TRBJ2-5; TRBD2 matches at 14 bases. V lost 6 bases to trimming and J lost 4 bases; unmatched junction nucleotides: 13. The CDR3 length is 18 residues. Germline CDR1 and CDR2: LNHDA and SQIVND (reference sequence). The CDR3 nucleotides are TGTGCCAGTAGCCCGCTTCCCCGACTAGCGGGAGGGGGAGAGACCCAGTACTTC. Protein: CASSPLPRLAGGGETQYF. Drawing the rest from reference TRBV19 and TRBJ2-5, the complete variable domain is DGGITQSPKYLFRKEGQNVTLSCEQNLNHDAMYWYRQDPGQGLRLIYYSQIVNDFQKGDIAEGYSVSREKKESFPLTVTSAQKNPTAFYLCASSPLPRLAGGGETQYFGPGTRLLVL.

The chain recombines TRBV7-7 with TRBJ2-2; a possible D gene is TRBD1 (6 bases). Trimming took off 2 bases at V and 2 bases at J, with 9 bases between the two ends. Germline V gene data show CDR1 as SSHAT and CDR2 as FNYEAQ (reference sequence). This CDR3 spans 15 amino acids. The CDR3 loop is CASSLTGTNTGELFF. CDR3 nucleotide sequence: TGTGCCAGCAGCTTAACAGGGACCAACACCGGGGAGCTGTTTTTT.

V and J are TRBV10-3 and TRBJ2-7; TRBD1 aligns across 7 bases. Germline CDR1 ENHRY, CDR2 SYGVKD. This CDR3 region has 15 residues. The V and J ends lost 4 bases and 0 bases, in that order; junction bases with no gene match: 6. CDR3 residues: CAISGGTVYSYEQYF. The DNA for the CDR3 is TGTGCCATCAGTGGGGGGACAGTATACTCCTACGAGCAGTACTTC.

This clone occurred once. The rearrangement joins TRBV2 to TRBJ2-7; D gene unclear. The length of the CDR3 is 12 residues. Germline CDR1 is SNHLY and CDR2 is FYNNEI. V lost 6 bases, J lost 6 bases, and 12 bases lay in between. The CDR3 sequence: CASRYGPREQYF. CDR3 nucleotides: TGTGCCAGCAGATATGGGCCTCGCGAGCAGTACTTC. Based on the CDR3 plus reference TRBV2 and TRBJ2-7, the full variable domain is EPEVTQTPSHQVTQMGQEVILRCVPISNHLYFYWYRQILGQKVEFLVSFYNNEISEKSEIFDDQFSVERPDGSNFTLKIRSTKLEDSAMYFCASRYGPREQYFGPGTRLTVT.

The chain uses TRBV7-9 and TRBJ1-2; D not resolved. V dropped 5 bases and J dropped 2 bases, with 12 bases sitting between them. In germline, CDR1 is SEHNR, CDR2 FQNEAQ (reference sequence). The CDR3 has 14 amino acids. The CDR3: CASSPPRQNYGYTF. Written as DNA, the CDR3 is TGTGCCAGCAGCCCCCCCAGGCAGAACTATGGCTACACCTTC. The complete variable domain, with remaining parts taken from reference TRBV7-9 and TRBJ1-2, reads DTGVSQNPRHKITKRGQNVTFRCDPISEHNRLYWYRQTLGQGPEFLTYFQNEAQLEKSRLLSDRFSAERPKGSFSTLEIQRTEQGDSAMYLCASSPPRQNYGYTFGSGTRLTVV.

This clone was counted only a few times. The chain couples TRBV7-3 to TRBJ2-1; 11 nucleotides match TRBD2. CDR1 SGHTA and CDR2 FQGTGA come from the germline V gene. There are 15 residues in the CDR3. V shed 5 bases and J 8 bases; nucleotides not matched to a gene: 8. Here the CDR3 reads CASSPGLAAADEQFF. CDR3 coding DNA: TGTGCCAGCAGCCCGGGACTAGCGGCCGCGGATGAGCAGTTCTTC.

The V call is TRBV4-2, the J call TRBJ2-3; 8 nucleotides match TRBD2. V lost 4 bases and J lost 1; bases outside the gene matches: 7. Germline V lookup: CDR1 LGHNA, CDR2 YNFKEQ. CDR3 length: 16 amino acids. CDR3 residues: CASSPGGGSGTDTQYF. CDR3 coding DNA: TGTGCCAGCAGCCCCGGGGGGGGTTCGGGCACAGATACGCAGTATTTT.

The chain is built from TRBV6-1 and TRBJ1-4; tentative D call: TRBD1 (5 bases). This CDR3 is built from 15 residues. Per the germline V gene, CDR1 is MNHNS and CDR2 is SASEGT. V shed 1 base and J shed 7 bases, with 13 bases lying between them. In DNA, the CDR3 is TGTGCCAGCAGTGAAGAGCAGGGTGGGGTTGAAAAACTGTTTTTT. It translates to CASSEEQGGVEKLFF.

This sequence joins TRBV5-4 and TRBJ2-5; D perhaps matches TRBD1 (6 bases). The CDR3 extends over 16 amino acids. The germline V gene has CDR1 SGHNT and CDR2 YYREEE (reference sequence). Between the trimmed V and J ends, which lost 2 bases and 1 base, there was a span of 15 bases. The CDR3 loop reads CASSLKSTGIQETQYF. CDR3 nucleotides: TGTGCCAGCAGCTTAAAGAGTACAGGGATCCAAGAGACCCAGTACTTC.

The J gene is TRBJ2-1, the V gene TRBV20-1; no definite D call. Germline V lookup: CDR1 DFQATT, CDR2 SNEGSKA (reference sequence). This CDR3 is built from 11 residues. The CDR3 nucleotides are TGCAGCCTGACCTCCTACAATGAGCAGTTCTTC. Its translation: CSLTSYNEQFF.

The chain is built from TRBV16 and TRBJ1-5, with 7 bases identical to TRBD1. The V gene end was trimmed by 0 bases and the J gene end by 7 bases; junction bases not matched to a gene: 6. Germline V gives CDR1 KGHSY, CDR2 FQNENV. The CDR3 runs 15 residues. The CDR3 loop is CASSQSGQGGQPQHF. CDR3 in DNA: TGTGCCAGCAGCCAATCCGGGCAGGGGGGACAGCCCCAGCATTTT.

The V gene is TRBV6-6, the J gene TRBJ2-3; D possibly corresponds to TRBD2 (7 bases). In germline, CDR1 is MNHNY, CDR2 SVGAGI (reference sequence). This CDR3 is built from 14 residues. The V gene lost 2 bases and the J gene lost 7 bases, with 13 bases spanning the gap. CDR3 sequence: CASSYGGAGNTQYF. The DNA of the CDR3 is TGTGCCAGCAGTTACGGGGGGGCAGGGAATACGCAGTATTTT.

V is TRBV27 and J is TRBJ2-7; D ambiguous. The CDR3 runs 12 residues. The germline V and J ends were trimmed by 8 bases and 2 bases, with 10 bases remaining between them. Per germline, CDR1 MNHEY and CDR2 SMNVEV (reference sequence). CDR3 loop: CASGSDPYEQYF. CDR3 bases: TGTGCCAGCGGGTCAGATCCCTACGAGCAGTACTTC.

The V gene is TRBV28, the J gene TRBJ1-5; weak D call: TRBD1 (6 bases). V was shortened by 6 bases and J by 0 bases, with 15 bases between the two germline ends. This CDR3 has 16 residues. CDR1 is MDHEN, CDR2 SYDVKM, per germline. The CDR3 DNA reads TGTGCCAGCAGACCGAGACAGGAGCATAGCAATCAGCCCCAGCATTTT. This gives the protein CASRPRQEHSNQPQHF.